The rows below give T cell receptor beta chains drawn from one sample of a study of blood T cell repertoires in COVID-19. The repertoire was sequenced with immunoSEQ multiplex PCR; TCRdb's copy has only in-frame clones and lacks some. Among approximately 74,000 clones listed, 85% to 95% were seen once. Sequences were obtained from peripheral blood. Every receptor here comes from a woman aged 60-70 years with active COVID-19. The CDR3 runs from the conserved cysteine through the conserved F or W. A D gene is named only where the DNA matches it firmly. Not every row has a clone size; where given, it reads once, few, many or a size class.

d_call: TRBD1; j_call: TRBJ1-3; v_call: TRBV6-6; clone_size: -; cdr3_aa: CASRYRGSSGNTIYF; cdr3_nt: TGTGCCAGCAGATACAGGGGGAGCTCTGGAAACACCATATATTTT
d_call: -; j_call: TRBJ1-5; v_call: TRBV27; clone_size: -; cdr3_aa: CASSLRGSNQPQHF; cdr3_nt: TGTGCCAGCAGTTTAAGGGGGTCCAATCAGCCCCAGCATTTT
d_call: -; j_call: TRBJ2-7; v_call: TRBV7-8; clone_size: -; cdr3_aa: CASSPTGGNYEQYF; cdr3_nt: TGTGCCAGCAGCCCAACCGGGGGAAACTACGAGCAGTACTTC
d_call: -; j_call: TRBJ2-7; v_call: TRBV7-9; clone_size: -; cdr3_aa: CASSRLGGDEQYF; cdr3_nt: TGTGCCAGCAGCCGCCTTGGAGGTGACGAGCAGTACTTC
d_call: -; j_call: TRBJ1-1; v_call: TRBV5-6; clone_size: -; cdr3_aa: CASTSPIVRWEAFF; cdr3_nt: TGTGCCAGCACATCCCCCATCGTTCGGTGGGAAGCTTTCTTT
d_call: TRBD1; j_call: TRBJ1-5; v_call: TRBV28; clone_size: -; cdr3_aa: CASSLGQGNQPQHF; cdr3_nt: TGTGCCAGCAGTTTAGGACAGGGCAATCAGCCCCAGCATTTT
d_call: TRBD2; j_call: TRBJ2-7; v_call: TRBV4-2; clone_size: -; cdr3_aa: CASSQEASGLSYEQYF; cdr3_nt: TGTGCCAGCAGCCAAGAGGCTAGCGGGCTCTCCTACGAGCAGTACTTC
d_call: -; j_call: TRBJ2-1; v_call: TRBV7-6; clone_size: -; cdr3_aa: CASSQSGNEQFF; cdr3_nt: TGTGCCAGCAGCCAAAGCGGGAATGAGCAGTTCTTC
d_call: -; j_call: TRBJ2-1; v_call: TRBV11-2; clone_size: -; cdr3_aa: CASSSISSYNEQFF; cdr3_nt: TGTGCCAGCAGCTCCATTTCCTCCTACAATGAGCAGTTCTTC
d_call: -; j_call: TRBJ1-6; v_call: TRBV6-2/TRBV6-3; clone_size: -; cdr3_aa: CASSFPGTSAPLHF; cdr3_nt: TGTGCCAGCAGTTTCCCCGGGACTTCGGCACCCCTCCACTTT
d_call: TRBD2; j_call: TRBJ2-1; v_call: TRBV28; clone_size: -; cdr3_aa: CASSLWSLAGNEQFF; cdr3_nt: TGTGCCAGCAGTTTATGGAGCCTAGCGGGGAATGAGCAGTTCTTC
d_call: TRBD2; j_call: TRBJ2-2; v_call: TRBV5-4; clone_size: once; cdr3_aa: CASSSRASGTKIGGSGELFF; cdr3_nt: TGTGCCAGCAGCTCGCGGGCTAGCGGGACTAAAATCGGCGGGAGCGGGGAGCTGTTTTTT
d_call: -; j_call: TRBJ1-1; v_call: TRBV6-6; clone_size: -; cdr3_aa: CASRPSRGNTEAFF; cdr3_nt: TGTGCCAGCAGACCATCCAGGGGGAACACTGAAGCTTTCTTT
d_call: TRBD2; j_call: TRBJ2-1; v_call: TRBV4-2; clone_size: -; cdr3_aa: CASSQDSSGKKNEQFF; cdr3_nt: TGTGCCAGCAGCCAAGACTCTAGCGGGAAGAAGAATGAGCAGTTCTTC
d_call: -; j_call: TRBJ1-5; v_call: TRBV7-9; clone_size: -; cdr3_aa: CASSDVRDTDQPQHF; cdr3_nt: TGTGCCAGCAGTGATGTAAGGGACACCGATCAGCCCCAGCATTTT
d_call: TRBD2; j_call: TRBJ2-1; v_call: TRBV7-9; clone_size: -; cdr3_aa: CASSPQTSGIGNGQFF; cdr3_nt: TGTGCCAGCAGCCCCCAGACTAGCGGGATAGGGAATGGGCAGTTCTTC
d_call: -; j_call: TRBJ2-6; v_call: TRBV6-5; clone_size: few; cdr3_aa: CASSYGGSGANVLTF; cdr3_nt: TGTGCCAGCAGTTACGGGGGGTCTGGGGCCAACGTCCTGACTTTC
d_call: -; j_call: TRBJ1-6; v_call: TRBV7-9; clone_size: once; cdr3_aa: CASSFGQYNSPLHF; cdr3_nt: TGTGCCAGCAGCTTCGGACAGTATAATTCACCCCTCCACTTT
d_call: -; j_call: TRBJ2-3; v_call: TRBV4-2; clone_size: once; cdr3_aa: CASSQGGKGTDTQYF; cdr3_nt: TGTGCCAGCAGCCAAGGAGGGAAGGGCACAGATACGCAGTATTTT
d_call: -; j_call: TRBJ1-2; v_call: TRBV6-5; clone_size: -; cdr3_aa: CASSYSKIRGTGGYTF; cdr3_nt: TGTGCCAGCAGTTACTCGAAAATCCGAGGCACTGGTGGCTACACCTTC
d_call: -; j_call: TRBJ2-1; v_call: TRBV2; clone_size: -; cdr3_aa: CASSIPTGRSEQFF; cdr3_nt: TGTGCCAGCAGTATCCCCACAGGTAGGAGTGAGCAGTTCTTC
d_call: TRBD2; j_call: TRBJ2-5; v_call: TRBV28; clone_size: once; cdr3_aa: CASSSTWTSGRALETQYF; cdr3_nt: TGTGCCAGCAGTAGCACATGGACTAGCGGGAGGGCCTTGGAGACCCAGTACTTC
d_call: -; j_call: TRBJ1-1; v_call: TRBV25-1; clone_size: -; cdr3_aa: CASSPLRLNTEAFF; cdr3_nt: TGTGCCAGCAGTCCGCTGAGGTTGAACACTGAAGCTTTCTTT
d_call: TRBD1; j_call: TRBJ1-1; v_call: TRBV25-1; clone_size: -; cdr3_aa: CASGRTGPTTEAFF; cdr3_nt: TGTGCCAGCGGGAGGACAGGGCCAACGACTGAAGCTTTCTTT
d_call: TRBD1; j_call: TRBJ1-2; v_call: TRBV5-1; clone_size: few; cdr3_aa: CASSLDPPGRQGSYGYTF; cdr3_nt: TGCGCCAGCAGCTTGGACCCCCCGGGAAGACAGGGGAGCTATGGCTACACCTTC
d_call: TRBD1; j_call: TRBJ1-1; v_call: TRBV19; clone_size: -; cdr3_aa: CASSMGGQGDTEAFF; cdr3_nt: TGTGCCAGTAGTATGGGGGGACAGGGGGACACTGAAGCTTTCTTT
d_call: -; j_call: TRBJ1-3; v_call: TRBV5-1; clone_size: -; cdr3_aa: CASSNPPDSSGNTIYF; cdr3_nt: TGCGCCAGCAGCAACCCACCCGACAGCTCTGGAAACACCATATATTTT
d_call: -; j_call: TRBJ2-7; v_call: TRBV21-1; clone_size: -; cdr3_aa: CASSIPGQGSYEQYF; cdr3_nt: TGTGCCAGCAGCATACCGGGACAGGGCTCCTACGAGCAGTACTTC
d_call: -; j_call: TRBJ2-1; v_call: TRBV9; clone_size: once; cdr3_aa: CASSVVATAYNEQFF; cdr3_nt: TGTGCCAGCAGCGTAGTGGCAACCGCCTACAATGAGCAGTTCTTC
d_call: TRBD2; j_call: TRBJ2-1; v_call: TRBV24-1; clone_size: -; cdr3_aa: CATSDPGDLAGGFEQFF; cdr3_nt: TGTGCCACCAGTGATCCCGGGGATCTAGCGGGAGGATTTGAGCAGTTCTTC
d_call: TRBD1; j_call: TRBJ1-6; v_call: TRBV7-2; clone_size: -; cdr3_aa: CASSPRTGLNSPLHF; cdr3_nt: TGTGCCAGCAGCCCACGGACAGGGCTCAATTCACCCCTCCACTTT
d_call: -; j_call: TRBJ2-1; v_call: TRBV9; clone_size: -; cdr3_aa: CASSGGSGLYNEQFF; cdr3_nt: TGTGCCAGCAGCGGAGGTTCAGGGCTCTACAATGAGCAGTTCTTC
d_call: TRBD1; j_call: TRBJ1-3; v_call: TRBV18; clone_size: -; cdr3_aa: CASSPGTDIRGNTIYF; cdr3_nt: TGTGCCAGCTCCCCCGGGACAGACATCCGTGGAAACACCATATATTTT
d_call: TRBD2; j_call: TRBJ2-1; v_call: TRBV20-1; clone_size: -; cdr3_aa: CSASSGRAYEQFF; cdr3_nt: TGCAGTGCAAGTAGCGGGAGGGCCTATGAGCAGTTCTTC
d_call: -; j_call: TRBJ2-3; v_call: TRBV12-5; clone_size: -; cdr3_aa: CASGLSGTDTQYF; cdr3_nt: TGTGCTAGTGGTTTGTCGGGGACAGATACGCAGTATTTT
d_call: TRBD1; j_call: TRBJ2-3; v_call: TRBV6-5; clone_size: -; cdr3_aa: CASSRQGIRTDTQYF; cdr3_nt: TGTGCCAGCTCCAGACAGGGGATTCGGACAGATACGCAGTATTTT
d_call: -; j_call: TRBJ2-1; v_call: TRBV20-1; clone_size: -; cdr3_aa: CSARVARGSVF; cdr3_nt: -
d_call: TRBD1; j_call: TRBJ2-7; v_call: TRBV18; clone_size: -; cdr3_aa: CASSPGQTSREQYF; cdr3_nt: TGTGCCAGCTCACCGGGACAGACCTCCCGGGAGCAGTACTTC
d_call: TRBD2; j_call: TRBJ2-7; v_call: TRBV3-1/TRBV3-2; clone_size: -; cdr3_aa: CASSQDPSGGPYEQYF; cdr3_nt: TGTGCCAGCAGCCAAGATCCTAGCGGGGGACCCTACGAGCAGTACTTC
d_call: -; j_call: TRBJ2-5; v_call: TRBV14; clone_size: -; cdr3_aa: CASSAGTITQETQYF; cdr3_nt: TGTGCCAGCAGCGCAGGGACAATCACCCAAGAGACCCAGTACTTC
d_call: TRBD2; j_call: TRBJ2-3; v_call: TRBV19; clone_size: once; cdr3_aa: CASSIFGGGRRYTQYF; cdr3_nt: TGTGCCAGTAGTATTTTCGGAGGCGGGAGAAGGTATACGCAGTATTTT
d_call: TRBD1; j_call: TRBJ2-7; v_call: TRBV18; clone_size: -; cdr3_aa: CASSPEPPLDRESF; cdr3_nt: TGTGCCAGCTCACCAGAGCCACCGTTGGACAGGGAATCCTTC
d_call: -; j_call: TRBJ2-2; v_call: TRBV5-6; clone_size: -; cdr3_aa: CASSLAHTGELFF; cdr3_nt: TGTGCCAGCAGCTTAGCGCACACCGGGGAGCTGTTTTTT
d_call: -; j_call: TRBJ2-1; v_call: TRBV18; clone_size: once; cdr3_aa: CASSLRLELHEQFF; cdr3_nt: TGTGCCAGCTCCCTCCGACTAGAACTTCATGAGCAGTTCTTC
d_call: -; j_call: TRBJ2-3; v_call: TRBV24-1; clone_size: -; cdr3_aa: CATSDSPAADTQYF; cdr3_nt: TGTGCCACCAGTGATTCACCGGCGGCAGATACGCAGTATTTT
d_call: -; j_call: TRBJ1-1; v_call: TRBV19; clone_size: -; cdr3_aa: CASRDTKTGRTEAFF; cdr3_nt: TGTGCCAGTAGAGACACCAAGACAGGTCGCACTGAAGCTTTCTTT
d_call: -; j_call: TRBJ2-7; v_call: TRBV6-5; clone_size: -; cdr3_aa: CACRDTSYEQYF; cdr3_nt: TGTGCCTGCCGGGACACATCCTACGAGCAGTACTTC
d_call: -; j_call: TRBJ1-1; v_call: TRBV11-3; clone_size: -; cdr3_aa: CASSLSRGGTEAFF; cdr3_nt: TGTGCCAGCAGCTTAAGCAGAGGTGGCACTGAAGCTTTCTTT
d_call: -; j_call: TRBJ2-1; v_call: TRBV14; clone_size: -; cdr3_aa: CASSQGYNEQFF; cdr3_nt: TGTGCCAGCTCCCAGGGGTACAATGAGCAGTTCTTC
d_call: -; j_call: TRBJ2-7; v_call: TRBV11-3; clone_size: -; cdr3_aa: CASSPGVSNEQYF; cdr3_nt: TGTGCCAGCAGCCCGGGAGTTTCTAACGAGCAGTACTTC
d_call: -; j_call: TRBJ1-1; v_call: TRBV27; clone_size: -; cdr3_aa: CASSLNQGLREAFF; cdr3_nt: TGTGCCAGCAGCTTGAATCAGGGTCTCCGTGAAGCTTTCTTT
d_call: -; j_call: TRBJ2-5; v_call: TRBV19; clone_size: -; cdr3_aa: CASSTSSLLETQYF; cdr3_nt: TGTGCCAGTAGTACTAGTTCCCTGTTGGAGACCCAGTACTTC
d_call: -; j_call: TRBJ2-5; v_call: TRBV5-1; clone_size: -; cdr3_aa: CASSLFGREQETQYF; cdr3_nt: TGCGCCAGCAGCTTGTTCGGCAGGGAACAAGAGACCCAGTACTTC